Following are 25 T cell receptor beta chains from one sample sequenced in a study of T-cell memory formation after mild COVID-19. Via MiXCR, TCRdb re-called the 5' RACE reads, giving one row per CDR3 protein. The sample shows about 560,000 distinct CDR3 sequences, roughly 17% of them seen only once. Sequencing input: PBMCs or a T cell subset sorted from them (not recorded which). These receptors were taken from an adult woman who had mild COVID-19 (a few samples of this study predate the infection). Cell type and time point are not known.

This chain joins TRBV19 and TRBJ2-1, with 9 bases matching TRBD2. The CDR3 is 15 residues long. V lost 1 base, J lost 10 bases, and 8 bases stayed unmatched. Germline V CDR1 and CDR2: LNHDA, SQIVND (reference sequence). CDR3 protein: CASSIGVAGENEQFF. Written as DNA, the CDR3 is TGTGCCAGTAGTATAGGGGTAGCGGGAGAAAACGAGCAGTTCTTC.

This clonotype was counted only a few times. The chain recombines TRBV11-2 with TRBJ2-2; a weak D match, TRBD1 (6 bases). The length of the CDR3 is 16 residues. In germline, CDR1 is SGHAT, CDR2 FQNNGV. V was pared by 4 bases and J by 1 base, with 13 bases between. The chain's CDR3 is CASSSPTGMNTGELFF. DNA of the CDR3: TGTGCCAGCAGCTCCCCCACAGGGATGAACACCGGGGAGCTGTTTTTT.

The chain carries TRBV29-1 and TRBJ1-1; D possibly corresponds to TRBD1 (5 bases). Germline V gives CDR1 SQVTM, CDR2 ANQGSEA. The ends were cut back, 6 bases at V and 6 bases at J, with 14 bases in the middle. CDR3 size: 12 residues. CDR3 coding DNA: TGCAGCGTAGGGGAGGTTGATCCTGAAGCTTTCTTT. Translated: CSVGEVDPEAFF.

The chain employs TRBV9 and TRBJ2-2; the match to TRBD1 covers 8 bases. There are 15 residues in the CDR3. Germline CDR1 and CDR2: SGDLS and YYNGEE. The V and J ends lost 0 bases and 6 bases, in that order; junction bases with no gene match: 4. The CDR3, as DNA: TGTGCCAGCAGCGTAGGGGCAGGGGGCTCCGGGGAGCTGTTTTTT. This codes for CASSVGAGGSGELFF.

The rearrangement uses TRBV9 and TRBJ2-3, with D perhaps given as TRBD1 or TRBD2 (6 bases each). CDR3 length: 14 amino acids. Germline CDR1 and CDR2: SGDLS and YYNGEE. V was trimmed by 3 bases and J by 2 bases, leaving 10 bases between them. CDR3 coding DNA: TGTGCCAGCAGCGAGGAGGGGGACACAGATACGCAGTATTTT. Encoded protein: CASSEEGDTDTQYF.

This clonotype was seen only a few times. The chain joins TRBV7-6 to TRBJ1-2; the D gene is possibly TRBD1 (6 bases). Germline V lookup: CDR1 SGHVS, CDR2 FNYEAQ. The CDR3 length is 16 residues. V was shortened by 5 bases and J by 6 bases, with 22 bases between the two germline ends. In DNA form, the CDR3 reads TGTGCCAGCAGCCCAAGGACAGCTCTCAACGGGGATGGCTACACCTTC. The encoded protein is CASSPRTALNGDGYTF.

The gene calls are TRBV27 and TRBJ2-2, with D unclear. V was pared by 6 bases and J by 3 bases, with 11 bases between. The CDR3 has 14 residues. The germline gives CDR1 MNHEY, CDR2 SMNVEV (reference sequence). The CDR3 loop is CASSTTWDTGELFF. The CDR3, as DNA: TGTGCCAGCAGCACAACTTGGGACACCGGGGAGCTGTTTTTT.

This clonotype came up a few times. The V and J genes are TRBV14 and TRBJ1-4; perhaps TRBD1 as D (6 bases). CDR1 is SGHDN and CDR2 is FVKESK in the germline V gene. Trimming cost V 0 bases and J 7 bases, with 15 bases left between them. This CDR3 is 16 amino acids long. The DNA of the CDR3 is TGTGCCAGCAGCCAAGATCACCAGGGGCGAGGTGAAAAACTGTTTTTT. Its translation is CASSQDHQGRGEKLFF.

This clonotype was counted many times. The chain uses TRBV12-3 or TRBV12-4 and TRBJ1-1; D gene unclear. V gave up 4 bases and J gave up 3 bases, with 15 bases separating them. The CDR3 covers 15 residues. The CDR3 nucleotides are TGTGCCAGCAGTTATAGCGGGGTAAAAGACACTGAAGCTTTCTTT. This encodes CASSYSGVKDTEAFF.

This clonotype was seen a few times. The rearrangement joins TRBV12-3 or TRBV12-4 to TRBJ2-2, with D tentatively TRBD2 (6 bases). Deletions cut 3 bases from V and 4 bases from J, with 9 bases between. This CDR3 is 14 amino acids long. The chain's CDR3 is CASSFGGTTGELFF. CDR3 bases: TGTGCCAGCAGTTTTGGGGGGACCACCGGGGAGCTGTTTTTT.

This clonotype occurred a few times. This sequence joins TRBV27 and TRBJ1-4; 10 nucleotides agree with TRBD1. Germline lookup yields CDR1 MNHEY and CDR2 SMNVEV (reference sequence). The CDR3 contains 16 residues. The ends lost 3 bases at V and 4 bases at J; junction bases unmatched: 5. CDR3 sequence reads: CASSLKDRGFNEKLFF. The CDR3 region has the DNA TGTGCCAGCAGTTTGAAGGACAGGGGGTTTAATGAAAAACTGTTTTTT.

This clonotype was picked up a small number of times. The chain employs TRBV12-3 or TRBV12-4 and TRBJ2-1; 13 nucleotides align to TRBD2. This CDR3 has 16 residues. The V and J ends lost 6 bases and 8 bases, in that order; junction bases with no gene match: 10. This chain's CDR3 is CASSTSGGANSHEQFF. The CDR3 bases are TGTGCCAGCAGCACTAGCGGGGGGGCCAATTCTCATGAGCAGTTCTTC.

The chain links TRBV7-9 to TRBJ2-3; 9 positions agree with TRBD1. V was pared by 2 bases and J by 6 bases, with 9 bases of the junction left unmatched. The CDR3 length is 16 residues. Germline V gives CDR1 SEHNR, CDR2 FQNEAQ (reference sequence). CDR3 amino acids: CASSLISGTGLDTQYF. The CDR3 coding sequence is TGTGCCAGCAGCTTAATCAGCGGGACAGGGTTGGATACGCAGTATTTT.

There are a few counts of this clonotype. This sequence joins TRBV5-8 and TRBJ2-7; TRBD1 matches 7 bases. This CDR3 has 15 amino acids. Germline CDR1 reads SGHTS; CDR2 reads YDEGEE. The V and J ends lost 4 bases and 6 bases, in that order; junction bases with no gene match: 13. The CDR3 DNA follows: TGTGCCAGCAGCGCTACCTTACAGGGGCGGAGCGAGCAGTACTTC. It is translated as CASSATLQGRSEQYF.

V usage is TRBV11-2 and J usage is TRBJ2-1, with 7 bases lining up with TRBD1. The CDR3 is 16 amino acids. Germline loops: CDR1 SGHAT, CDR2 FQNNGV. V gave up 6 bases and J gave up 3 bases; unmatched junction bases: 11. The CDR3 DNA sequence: TGTGCCAGCAGATCCGCTGGGACAGTACTCTACAATGAGCAGTTCTTC. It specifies CASRSAGTVLYNEQFF.

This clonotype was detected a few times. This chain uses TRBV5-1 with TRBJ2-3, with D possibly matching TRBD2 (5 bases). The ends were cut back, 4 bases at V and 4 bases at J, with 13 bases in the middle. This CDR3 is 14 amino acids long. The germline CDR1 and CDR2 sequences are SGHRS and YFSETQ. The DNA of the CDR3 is TGCGCCAGCAGCCCGGGAAACTCGGCAGATACGCAGTATTTT. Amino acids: CASSPGNSADTQYF.

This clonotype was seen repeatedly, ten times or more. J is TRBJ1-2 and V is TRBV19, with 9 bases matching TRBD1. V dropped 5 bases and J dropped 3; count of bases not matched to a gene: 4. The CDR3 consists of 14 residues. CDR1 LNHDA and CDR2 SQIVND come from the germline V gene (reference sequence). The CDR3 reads CASSYRGRDYGYTF. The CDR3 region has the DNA TGTGCCAGTAGTTACAGGGGGCGCGACTATGGCTACACCTTC. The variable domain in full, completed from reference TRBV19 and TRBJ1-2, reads DGGITQSPKYLFRKEGQNVTLSCEQNLNHDAMYWYRQDPGQGLRLIYYSQIVNDFQKGDIAEGYSVSREKKESFPLTVTSAQKNPTAFYLCASSYRGRDYGYTFGSGTRLTVV.

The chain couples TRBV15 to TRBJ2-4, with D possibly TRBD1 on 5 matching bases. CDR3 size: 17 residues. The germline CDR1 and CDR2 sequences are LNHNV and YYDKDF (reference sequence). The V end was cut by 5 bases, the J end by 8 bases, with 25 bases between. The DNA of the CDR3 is TGTGCCACCAGCCCCGAGGTGGTTCAGGGCCAATGGGACATTCAGTACTTC. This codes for CATSPEVVQGQWDIQYF.

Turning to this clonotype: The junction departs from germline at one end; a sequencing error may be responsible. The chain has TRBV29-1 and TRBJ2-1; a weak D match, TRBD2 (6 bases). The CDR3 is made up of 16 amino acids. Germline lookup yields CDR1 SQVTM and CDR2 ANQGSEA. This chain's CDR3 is CSAEDLMRGSLNEQFF. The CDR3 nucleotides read TGCAGCGCTGAAGATCTAATGCGGGGCTCTTTAAATGAGCAGTTCTTC.

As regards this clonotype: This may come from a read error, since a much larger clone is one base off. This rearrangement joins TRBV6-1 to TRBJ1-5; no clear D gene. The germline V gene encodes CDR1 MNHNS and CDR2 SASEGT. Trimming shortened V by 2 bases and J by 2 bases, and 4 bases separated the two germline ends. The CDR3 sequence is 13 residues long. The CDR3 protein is CASSERGNQPQHF. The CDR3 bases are TGTGCCAGCAGTGAAAGGGGCAATCAGCCCCAGCATTTT.

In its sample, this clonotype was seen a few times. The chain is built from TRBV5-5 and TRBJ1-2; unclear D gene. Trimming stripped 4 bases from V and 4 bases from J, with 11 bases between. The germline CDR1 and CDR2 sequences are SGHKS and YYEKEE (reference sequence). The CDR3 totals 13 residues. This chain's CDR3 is CASSPDGFYGYTF. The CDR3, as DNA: TGTGCCAGCAGCCCTGACGGATTCTATGGCTACACCTTC.

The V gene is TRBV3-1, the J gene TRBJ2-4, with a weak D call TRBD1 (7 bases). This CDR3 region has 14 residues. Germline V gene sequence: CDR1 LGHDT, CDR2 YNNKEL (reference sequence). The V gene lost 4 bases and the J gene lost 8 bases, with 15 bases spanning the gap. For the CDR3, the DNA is TGTGCCAGCAGCCCCCCCGGCAGGGGGGACATTCAGTACTTC. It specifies CASSPPGRGDIQYF.

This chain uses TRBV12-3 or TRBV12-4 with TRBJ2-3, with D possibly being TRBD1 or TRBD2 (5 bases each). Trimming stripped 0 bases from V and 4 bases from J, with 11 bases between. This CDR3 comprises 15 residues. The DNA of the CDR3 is TGTGCCAGCAGTTTAGCGGGGGTCGGAGCAGATACGCAGTATTTT. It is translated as CASSLAGVGADTQYF.

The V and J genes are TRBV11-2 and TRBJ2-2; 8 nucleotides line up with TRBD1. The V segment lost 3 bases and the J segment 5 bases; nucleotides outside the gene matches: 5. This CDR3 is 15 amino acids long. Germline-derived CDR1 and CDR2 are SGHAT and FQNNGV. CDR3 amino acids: CASSFVRGLTGELFF. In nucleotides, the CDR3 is TGTGCCAGCAGCTTCGTCAGGGGGCTAACCGGGGAGCTGTTTTTT.

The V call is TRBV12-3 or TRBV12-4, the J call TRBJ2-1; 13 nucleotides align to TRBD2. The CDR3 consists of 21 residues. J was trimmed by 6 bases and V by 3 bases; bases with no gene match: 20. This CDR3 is CASSFRPRRLAGGTPPNEQFF. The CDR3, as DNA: TGTGCCAGCAGTTTCCGCCCAAGGCGACTAGCGGGAGGCACGCCCCCCAATGAGCAGTTCTTC.